The entry below describes one TCR beta chain. Libraries of TCR beta came from iRepertoire HTBI primers plus Arm-PCR of CDR3 regions. One entry per CDR3 protein results from TCRdb running MiXCR on the multiplex PCR reads. Found here are 360,000 or so distinct CDR3 sequences, approximately 12% of them singletons; the top ten hold approximately 20%. This entry is derived from a study of regulatory T cells in long-lasting Graves disease. On the study more broadly: Graves' patients, diagnosed recently, had received antithyroid drugs under 3 months.

The sample's time point: newly diagnosed GD, antithyroid drugs for less than 3 months. PBMC RNA was the source of the TCR library. The same sample was also used in a study of T cells in Graves' hyperthyroidism and ophthalmopathy. In that study: The study excluded patients with uncontrolled infection, other autoimmune disease, pregnancy or lactation.

The sequences come from peripheral blood mononuclear cells (PBMCs), collected at new diagnosis, from a patient treated with antithyroid drugs. The receptor was isolated from a woman under 30 with Graves disease.

For the CDR3, the DNA is TGTGCCAGCTCACCACTGCCCTTCTCCGGGTCTGGGGCCAACGTCCTGACTTTC. Its translation is CASSPLPFSGSGANVLTF. V gene TRBV18 combines with J gene TRBJ2-6; D remains ambiguous. The germline V and J ends were trimmed by 1 base and 1 base, with 14 bases remaining between them. This CDR3 contains 18 residues. Looked up from germline, CDR1 is KGHSH and CDR2 is LQKENI.